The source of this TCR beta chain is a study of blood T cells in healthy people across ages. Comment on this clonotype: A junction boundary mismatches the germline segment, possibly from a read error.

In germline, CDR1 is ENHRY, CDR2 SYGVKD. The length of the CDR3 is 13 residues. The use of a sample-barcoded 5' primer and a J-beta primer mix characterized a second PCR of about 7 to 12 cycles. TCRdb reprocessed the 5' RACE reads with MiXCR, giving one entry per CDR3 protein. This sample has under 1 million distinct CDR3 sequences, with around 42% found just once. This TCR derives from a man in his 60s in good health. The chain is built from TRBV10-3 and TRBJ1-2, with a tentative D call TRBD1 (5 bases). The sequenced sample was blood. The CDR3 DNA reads TGTGCCATCAGAGTGGACATCTCAACTGGCTACACCTTT. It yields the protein CAIRVDISTGYTF.